This TCR beta chain was recorded in a study of Ad26.COV2.S vaccination and SARS-CoV-2 variants. On the study more broadly: COV1001, an Ad26.COV2.S trial, supplied this vaccine-arm donor.

Libraries were prepared by immunoSEQ multiplex PCR; TCRdb keeps only in-frame clonotypes and omits some of them. The top ten hold 6.4% of the sample, which has around 340,000 clones, 88% seen once. The CDR3 contains 17 residues. The germline V gene has CDR1 SGHDN and CDR2 FVKESK. The V gene lost 5 bases and the J gene lost 7 bases, with 24 bases spanning the gap. Stated treatment: about 20 received Ad26.COV2.S at low or high dose, single or two shots; roughly five received placebo; per-sample allocation not given. Day 63 after the first injection of vaccine or placebo was the sampling time. A note on this clone: What it binds is unknown.

Study-wide results and caveats: Substantial breadth was reportedly displayed by spike-specific CD8+ and CD4+ T cell responses after vaccination. Vaccine recipients showed a spike-specific TCR breadth that was higher than in placebo recipients.

The receptor was isolated from a person between 18 and 65 years old who received the Ad26.COV2.S COVID-19 vaccine or a placebo. The J gene is TRBJ2-1, the V gene TRBV14; D might be TRBD1 or TRBD2, each matching 6 bases. The input for sequencing was peripheral blood, taken in a trial of Ad26.COV2.S vaccine versus placebo. CDR3 DNA sequence: TGTGCCAGCAGCTACTACAGGGACGCGGGCGGGGTAAATGAGCAGTTCTTC. Translation: CASSYYRDAGGVNEQFF.